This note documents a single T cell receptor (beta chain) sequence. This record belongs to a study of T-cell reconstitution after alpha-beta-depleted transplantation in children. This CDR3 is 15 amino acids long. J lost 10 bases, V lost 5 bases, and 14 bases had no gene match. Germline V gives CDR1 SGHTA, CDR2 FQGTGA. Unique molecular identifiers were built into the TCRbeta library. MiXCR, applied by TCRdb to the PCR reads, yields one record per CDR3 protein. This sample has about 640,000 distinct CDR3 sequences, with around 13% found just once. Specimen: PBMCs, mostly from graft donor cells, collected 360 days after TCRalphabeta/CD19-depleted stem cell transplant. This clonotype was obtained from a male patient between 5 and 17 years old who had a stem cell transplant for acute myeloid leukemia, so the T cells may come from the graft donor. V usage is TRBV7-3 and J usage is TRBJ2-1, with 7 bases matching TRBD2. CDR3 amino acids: CASSPAAASGTEQFF. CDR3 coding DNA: TGTGCCAGCAGCCCGGCCGCGGCTAGCGGAACCGAGCAGTTCTTC.